This T cell receptor beta chain emerged from a study of cytomegalovirus exposure and HLA in healthy donors. The wider study: As an earlier analysis found, around 200 million T cells yielded approximately 100 million unique TCR beta sequences. Study-wide findings and caveats: The authors listed about 170 TCR beta chains as cytomegalovirus-associated.

Comments on this clone: Its antigen is as yet unknown.

The PCR was carried out with 60 Vbeta primers and 13 Jbeta primers. Generated by immunoSEQ multiplex PCR, the TCRdb table keeps only in-frame clones and is missing some. The table lists under 200,000 clones. Germline V gene data show CDR1 as SGHDT and CDR2 as YYEEEE. The CDR3 contains 15 residues. V was clipped by 1 base and J by 4 bases; unmatched bases: 3. This clonotype originated in a woman in her late teens or twenties in good health and CMV-seropositive. The sample comprised PBMCs. The gene calls are TRBV5-6 and TRBJ2-2, with 8 bases identical to TRBD1. This CDR3 is CASSLLDRGTGELFF. CDR3 in DNA: TGTGCCAGCAGCTTGTTAGACAGGGGCACCGGGGAGCTGTTTTTT.